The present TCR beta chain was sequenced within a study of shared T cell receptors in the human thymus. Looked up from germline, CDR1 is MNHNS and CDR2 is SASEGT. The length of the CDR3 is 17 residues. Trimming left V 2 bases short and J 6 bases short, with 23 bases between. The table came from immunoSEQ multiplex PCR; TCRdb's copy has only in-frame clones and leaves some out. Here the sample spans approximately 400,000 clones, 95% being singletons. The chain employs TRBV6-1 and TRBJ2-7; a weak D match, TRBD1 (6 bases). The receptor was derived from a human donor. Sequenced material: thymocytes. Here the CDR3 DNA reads TGTGCCAGCAGTGAAAATTCCCCCGACAGGCGGTGGTTCGAGCAGTACTTC. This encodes CASSENSPDRRWFEQYF.